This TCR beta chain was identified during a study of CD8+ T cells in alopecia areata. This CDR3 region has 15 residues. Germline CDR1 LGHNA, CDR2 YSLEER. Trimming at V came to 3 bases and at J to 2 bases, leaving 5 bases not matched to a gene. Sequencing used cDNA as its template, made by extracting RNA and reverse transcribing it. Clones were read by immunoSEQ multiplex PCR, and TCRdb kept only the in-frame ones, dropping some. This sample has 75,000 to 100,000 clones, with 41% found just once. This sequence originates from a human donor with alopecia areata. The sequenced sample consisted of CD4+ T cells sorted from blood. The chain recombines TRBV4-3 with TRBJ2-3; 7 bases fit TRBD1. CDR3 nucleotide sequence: TGCGCCAGCAGCCACACCGGGACAGACACAGATACGCAGTATTTT. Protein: CASSHTGTDTDTQYF.